This TCR beta chain appears in the sequencing data of a study of beta chain features in type 1 diabetes. Findings of the study overall: Moderate yet significant TCRB CDR3 shortening was seen in Type 1 diabetes patients in all four CD4+ subsets. TCRB rearrangement may or may not be influenced by HLA type; here this remained unresolved.

Expressed TCRB transcripts were sequenced because the entire RNA isolate underwent reverse transcription. Method: immunoSEQ multiplex PCR; TCRdb's copy keeps in-frame clones and lacks some. The sample holds about 260,000 clones, roughly a quarter seen once. CDR1 and CDR2 from the germline V gene are MDHEN and SYDVKM. The CDR3 runs 14 residues. Trimming left V 1 base short and J 4 bases short, with 10 bases between. Averaging about 100 mL, one heparinised blood draw was given by each donor. Sorted CD4+ subsets: naive, central memory, regulatory, stem cell-like memory (CD45RO/CCR7/CD25/CD127/CD95/CD27 panel). With regard to this clone: Its antigen is as yet unknown.

The source material was naive CD4+ T cells from blood. This receptor was obtained from a woman younger than 45 with type 1 diabetes. The rearrangement joins TRBV28 to TRBJ1-2; the D is unclear. The chain's CDR3 is CASSLSAYSYGYTF. The CDR3 nucleotides read TGTGCCAGCAGTTTATCGGCTTACAGCTATGGCTACACCTTC.